The T cell receptor beta chain under discussion was sequenced for a study of identical twins. This clonotype was seen only a few times. Template switching created a universal primer site, and the cDNA included unique molecular identifiers. TCRdb re-analysed the 5' RACE reads in MiXCR, keeping a single row per CDR3 protein. The table has roughly 630,000 distinct CDR3 sequences, just over 7% seen once. This CDR3 spans 15 amino acids. V was pared by 4 bases and J by 0 bases, with 7 bases of the junction left unmatched. Germline V gene lookup returns CDR1 SGHRS and CDR2 YFSETQ. The same sample was also used in a study of yellow fever vaccine responses in identical twins.

Source material: PBMCs. The chain couples TRBV5-1 to TRBJ2-7, with 7 bases that match TRBD2. This receptor was identified in a woman aged 18-30 years in good health. The DNA of the CDR3 is TGCGCCAGCAGCCGAGCTAGCGGACCCTCCTACGAGCAGTACTTC. Translation: CASSRASGPSYEQYF.